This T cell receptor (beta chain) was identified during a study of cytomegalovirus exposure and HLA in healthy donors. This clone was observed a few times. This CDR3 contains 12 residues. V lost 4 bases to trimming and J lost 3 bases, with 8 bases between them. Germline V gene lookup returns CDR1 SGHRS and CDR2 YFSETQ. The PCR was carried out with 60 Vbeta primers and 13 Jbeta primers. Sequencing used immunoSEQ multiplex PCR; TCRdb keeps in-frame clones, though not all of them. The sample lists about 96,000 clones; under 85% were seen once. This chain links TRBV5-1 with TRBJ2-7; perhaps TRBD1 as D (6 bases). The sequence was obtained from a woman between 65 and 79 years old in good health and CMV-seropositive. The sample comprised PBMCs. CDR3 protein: CASSPQGYEQYF. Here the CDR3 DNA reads TGCGCCAGCAGCCCACAGGGCTACGAGCAGTACTTC.